These T cell receptor beta chains were read from a single sample in a study of siplizumab effects on memory and regulatory T cells. Profiled with immunoSEQ multiplex PCR; TCRdb holds only in-frame clones, not every one. Of 95,000 to 100,000 clones in the sample, about 90% are singletons; the top ten hold around 12%. The specimen sequenced was non-Treg CD4+ T cells sorted from blood. The receptors derive from a human donor in good health. CDR3s include the opening cysteine and the closing phenylalanine or tryptophan. D genes are given only for firm matches. Clone sizes are given selectively: once, few, many, or a class where the clone is expanded.

D gene,CDR3 length,V gene,J gene,clone size,CDR3 DNA,CDR3 protein
.,15,TRBV19,TRBJ2-5,.,TGTGCCAGTAGCAACAGGGGAGGTTCGCGAGAGACCCAGTACTTC,CASSNRGGSRETQYF
.,13,TRBV30,TRBJ1-1,few,TGTGCCTGGAGTCCCAGGGCGAACACTGAAGCTTTCTTT,CAWSPRANTEAFF
.,14,TRBV5-1,TRBJ2-3,.,TGCGCCAGCAGCTTGGCGGGCCTCACAGATACGCAGTATTTT,CASSLAGLTDTQYF
TRBD1,15,TRBV2,TRBJ2-2,once,TGTGCCAGCAGTGGGAGACAGGGGGGTCCCGGGGAGCTGTTTTTT,CASSGRQGGPGELFF
.,15,TRBV28,TRBJ1-2,.,TGTGCCAGCAGTTTACCGGCAGGGGCAGACTATGGCTACACCTTC,CASSLPAGADYGYTF
.,15,TRBV19,TRBJ2-4,.,TGTGCCAGTAGTGGGGGGGGCGGTGTTGGGTACATTCAGTACTTC,CASSGGGGVGYIQYF
.,16,TRBV28,TRBJ2-2,once,TGTGCCAGCAGTTTACTCCGAAACGAGGGCACCGGGGAGCTGTTTTTT,CASSLLRNEGTGELFF
.,15,TRBV18,TRBJ1-1,few,TGTGCCAGCAGCCATATCGGGGCCCGGGACACTGAAGCTTTCTTT,CASSHIGARDTEAFF
TRBD1,14,TRBV28,TRBJ1-3,.,TGTGCCAGCAGTAGACAGGGCTCTGGAAACACCATATATTTT,CASSRQGSGNTIYF
TRBD2,14,TRBV18,TRBJ2-4,.,TGTGCCAGCTCACCAACGGGAGGGCAAAACATTCAGTACTTC,CASSPTGGQNIQYF
TRBD1,15,TRBV2,TRBJ2-7,.,TGTGCCAACTCGCTTGAACAGGGGGCCTCCTACGAGCAGTACTTC,CANSLEQGASYEQYF
.,13,TRBV13,TRBJ1-2,.,TGTGCCAGCAGCTTTTACTCAAACTATGGCTACACCTTC,CASSFYSNYGYTF
TRBD2,16,TRBV7-9,TRBJ2-5,.,TGTGCCAGCAGCTTAGGCCGACTAGCGGGACTTGAGACCCAGTACTTC,CASSLGRLAGLETQYF
.,15,TRBV7-2,TRBJ1-3,.,TGTGCCAGCAGCGATACAGGGCTACTGGGAAACACCATATATTTT,CASSDTGLLGNTIYF
.,15,TRBV19,TRBJ1-5,.,TGTGCCAGTAGTATCACGGACAGAAGCAATCAGCCCCAGCATTTT,CASSITDRSNQPQHF
.,14,TRBV5-4,TRBJ2-1,.,TGTGCCAGCAGCCTGATTGAGTCCTACAATGAGCAGTTCTTC,CASSLIESYNEQFF
TRBD2,18,TRBV4-3,TRBJ2-2,.,TGCGCCAGCAGCCAAGATATAGGGACTAGCGGTTACACCGGGGAGCTGTTTTTT,CASSQDIGTSGYTGELFF
TRBD2,13,TRBV6-5,TRBJ2-7,once,TGTGCCAGCAGCTCTCGGGGGGCCTACGAGCAGTACTTC,CASSSRGAYEQYF
TRBD2,14,TRBV9,TRBJ2-3,.,TGTGCCAGCAGCGTAGGCGGGAGTTCGGATACGCAGTATTTT,CASSVGGSSDTQYF
TRBD2,16,TRBV27,TRBJ2-7,.,TGTGCCAGCAGCCCCAACCCGGGACTAGCGGGATTCGAGCAGTACTTC,CASSPNPGLAGFEQYF
.,13,TRBV6-6,TRBJ2-2,.,TGTGCCAGCACTTGGCGGAGTACCGGGGAGCTGTTTTTT,CASTWRSTGELFF
TRBD1,15,TRBV30,TRBJ1-2,.,TGTGCCTGGAGGTGGGGGACAGGGACTTCCTATGGCTACACCTTC,CAWRWGTGTSYGYTF
.,15,TRBV5-1,TRBJ2-5,.,TGCGCCAGCAGCTTGCTGAACCCCAGGAAGGAGACCCAGTACTTC,CASSLLNPRKETQYF
.,15,TRBV7-3,TRBJ1-3,.,TGTGCCAGCAGACTAAGGGACGCCTCTGGAAACACCATATATTTT,CASRLRDASGNTIYF
TRBD1,14,TRBV19,TRBJ1-5,.,TGTGCCAGTACCCTGGGACAGGGCAATCAGCCCCAGCATTTT,CASTLGQGNQPQHF
.,15,TRBV6-5,TRBJ1-2,.,TGTGCCAGCATAAAGGGCCCGGGGGTGAACTATGGCTACACCTTC,CASIKGPGVNYGYTF
TRBD2,18,TRBV7-9,TRBJ2-3,.,TGTGCCAGCAGCCAAAGTCCCCCTAGCGGGATTTTTAGGTCTACGCAGTATTTT,CASSQSPPSGIFRSTQYF
TRBD1,15,TRBV29-1,TRBJ1-2,.,TGCAGCGTTGGAGAGGCAAGACAGGGGCACTATGGCTACACCTTC,CSVGEARQGHYGYTF
.,15,TRBV4-2,TRBJ1-1,.,TGTGCCAGCAGCCAAGTCCAGGCTTTGAACACTGAAGCTTTCTTT,CASSQVQALNTEAFF
.,14,TRBV30,TRBJ2-3,.,TGTGCCTGGACTGAAAGGGCCCGCACAGATACGCAGTATTTT,CAWTERARTDTQYF
TRBD1,11,TRBV20-1,TRBJ1-1,.,TGCAGTGGACAGGGGAGGACTGAAGCTTTCTTT,CSGQGRTEAFF
.,14,TRBV29-1,TRBJ2-3,few,TGCAGCGCCGGTTCGAGCAGCAGCACAGATACGCAGTATTTT,CSAGSSSSTDTQYF
TRBD2,15,TRBV7-3,TRBJ2-1,.,TGTGCCAGCAGCCCCACTAGCGGGGCTTACAATGAGCAGTTCTTC,CASSPTSGAYNEQFF
.,14,TRBV29-1,TRBJ1-3,once,TGCAGCGTCCAGGGCTGGGGCTCTGGAAACACCATATATTTT,CSVQGWGSGNTIYF
.,15,TRBV5-5,TRBJ1-2,.,TGTGCCAGCAGCTTGGCCGGCAGGGACCGCTATGGCTACACCTTC,CASSLAGRDRYGYTF
.,15,TRBV7-3,TRBJ2-2,.,TGTGCCAGCAGTCTCACGGGAGTGAACACCGGGGAGCTGTTTTTT,CASSLTGVNTGELFF
TRBD2,14,TRBV30,TRBJ2-3,.,TGTGCCTGGAGGCGAGCGGGGGGAACAGATACGCAGTATTTT,CAWRRAGGTDTQYF
.,13,TRBV28,TRBJ2-4,.,TGTGCCACCCTGGGTCTAGCCAAAAACATTCAGTACTTC,CATLGLAKNIQYF
.,14,TRBV4-1,TRBJ2-3,.,TGCGCCAGCAGCCAAGTAAAGCTCACAGATACGCAGTATTTT,CASSQVKLTDTQYF
.,17,TRBV7-9,TRBJ2-7,.,TGTGCCAGCAGCTTAAGGAGTAAAGGCGAACTCTCCTACGAGCAGTACTTC,CASSLRSKGELSYEQYF
.,16,TRBV18,TRBJ2-2,.,TGTGCCAGCTCACCACCGCTTCAGAGCACTACCGGGGAGCTGTTTTTT,CASSPPLQSTTGELFF
TRBD2,13,TRBV9,TRBJ2-1,once,TGTGCCAGCAGCGTAGTGACTAGCGGGGAGCAGTTCTTC,CASSVVTSGEQFF
.,12,TRBV25-1,TRBJ1-2,.,TGTGCCAGCAGCGAGGGAGGGGGTGGCTACACCTTC,CASSEGGGGYTF
TRBD2,19,TRBV11-3,TRBJ2-6,once,TGTGCCAGCAGCTTTGTGCCTAGCGGATATAAGGCTGGGGCCAACGTCCTGACTTTC,CASSFVPSGYKAGANVLTF
.,13,TRBV6-6,TRBJ2-4,once,TGTGCAGCCACCCAGGGGGAGGGAAACATTCAGTACTTC,CAATQGEGNIQYF
TRBD2,14,TRBV2,TRBJ2-3,once,TGTGCCACTCGGACTAGCGGTTCATCAGATACGCAGTATTTT,CATRTSGSSDTQYF
.,16,TRBV7-2,TRBJ2-7,.,TGTGCCAGCAGCTCTGGGCCAGGGGGGTCAGGCTACGAGCAGTACTTC,CASSSGPGGSGYEQYF
.,16,TRBV7-3,TRBJ2-6,.,TGTGCCAGCAGCTTAAGTGCGGGGGCAGGGGCCAACGTCCTGACTTTC,CASSLSAGAGANVLTF
TRBD2,16,TRBV19,TRBJ2-3,.,TGTGCCAGTAGCCCCTTTCGACGGGAGGGGGCAGATACGCAGTATTTT,CASSPFRREGADTQYF